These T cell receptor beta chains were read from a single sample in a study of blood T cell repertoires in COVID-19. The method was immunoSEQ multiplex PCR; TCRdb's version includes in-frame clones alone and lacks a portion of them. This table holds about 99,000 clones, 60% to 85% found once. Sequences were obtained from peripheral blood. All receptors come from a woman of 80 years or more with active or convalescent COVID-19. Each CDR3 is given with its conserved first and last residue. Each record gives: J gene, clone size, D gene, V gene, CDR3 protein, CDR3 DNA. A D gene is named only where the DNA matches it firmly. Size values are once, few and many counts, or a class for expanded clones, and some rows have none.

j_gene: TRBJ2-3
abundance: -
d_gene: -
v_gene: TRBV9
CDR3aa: CASSVDPTGDTQYF
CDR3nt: TGTGCCAGCAGCGTTGACCCGACTGGGGATACGCAGTATTTT

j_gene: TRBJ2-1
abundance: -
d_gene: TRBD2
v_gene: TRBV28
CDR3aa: CASSSITSGNFNEQFF
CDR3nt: TGTGCCAGCAGTTCAATCACTAGCGGGAATTTCAATGAGCAGTTCTTC

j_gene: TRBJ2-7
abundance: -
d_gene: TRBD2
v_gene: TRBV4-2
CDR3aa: CASKTGTSGYEQYF
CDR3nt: TGTGCCAGCAAAACCGGGACTAGCGGCTACGAGCAGTACTTC

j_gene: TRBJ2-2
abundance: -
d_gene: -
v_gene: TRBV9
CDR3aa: CASSDPLGAPNTGELFF
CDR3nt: TGTGCCAGCAGCGACCCCCTTGGGGCGCCGAACACCGGGGAGCTGTTTTTT

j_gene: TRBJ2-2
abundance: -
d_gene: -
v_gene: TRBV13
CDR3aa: CASSLHRYGELFF
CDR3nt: TGTGCCAGCAGCTTACACCGGTACGGGGAGCTGTTTTTT

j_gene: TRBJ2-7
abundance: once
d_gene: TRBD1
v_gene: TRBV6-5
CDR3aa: CASSRGGYYEQYF
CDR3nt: TGTGCCAGCAGTCGAGGGGGCTACTACGAGCAGTACTTC

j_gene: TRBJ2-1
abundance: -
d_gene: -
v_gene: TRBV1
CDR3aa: CTSSQVEGLADNSSYNEQFF
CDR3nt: TGCACCAGCAGCCAAGTCGAGGGACTAGCGGACAATAGCTCCTACAATGAGCAGTTCTTC

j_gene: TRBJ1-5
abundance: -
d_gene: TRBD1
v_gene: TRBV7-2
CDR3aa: CASSFGTARREQPQHF
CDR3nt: TGTGCCAGCAGCTTCGGGACAGCCCGACGAGAACAGCCCCAGCATTTT

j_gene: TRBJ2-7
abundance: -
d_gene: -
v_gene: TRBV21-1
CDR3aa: CASSKEFAPTGRNEQYF
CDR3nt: TGTGCCAGCAGCAAGGAATTCGCGCCGACAGGGCGGAACGAGCAGTACTTC

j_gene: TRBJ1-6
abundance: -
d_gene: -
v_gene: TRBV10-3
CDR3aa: CAISESGVGSNSPLHF
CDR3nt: TGTGCCATCAGTGAGTCAGGGGTGGGTAGTAATTCACCCCTCCACTTT

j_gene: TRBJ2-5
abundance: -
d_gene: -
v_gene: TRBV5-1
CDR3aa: CASSLGVQETQYF
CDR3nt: TGCGCCAGCAGCTTGGGCGTCCAAGAGACCCAGTACTTC

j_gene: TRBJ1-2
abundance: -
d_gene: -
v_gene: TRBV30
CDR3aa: CAWSPRGAVSYGYTF
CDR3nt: TGTGCCTGGAGCCCACGGGGGGCTGTTTCATATGGCTACACCTTC

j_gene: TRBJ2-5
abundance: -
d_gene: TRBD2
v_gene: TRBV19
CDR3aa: CASSISTSGPQETQYF
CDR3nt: TGTGCCAGTAGTATTTCGACTAGCGGGCCCCAAGAGACCCAGTACTTC

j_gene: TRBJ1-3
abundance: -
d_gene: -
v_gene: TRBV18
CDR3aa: CASSPAGGSGNTIYF
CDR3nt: TGTGCCAGCTCACCCGCCGGAGGCTCTGGAAACACCATATATTTT

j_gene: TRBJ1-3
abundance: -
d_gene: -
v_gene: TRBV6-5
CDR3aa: CASSRGTGNTIYF
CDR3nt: TGTGCCAGCAGTCGGGGGACTGGAAACACCATATATTTT

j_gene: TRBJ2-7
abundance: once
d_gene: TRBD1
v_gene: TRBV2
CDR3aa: CARSGTGPSYEQYF
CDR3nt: TGTGCCAGATCCGGGACAGGTCCCTCCTACGAGCAGTACTTC

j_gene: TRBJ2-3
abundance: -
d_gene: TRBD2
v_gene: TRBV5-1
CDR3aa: CASSGGRGVVTDTQYF
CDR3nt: TGCGCCAGCAGTGGCGGGAGGGGGGTCGTCACAGATACGCAGTATTTT

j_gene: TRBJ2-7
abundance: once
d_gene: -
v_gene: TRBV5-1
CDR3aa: CASSLGGNDEQYF
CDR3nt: TGCGCCAGCAGCTTAGGGGGAAACGACGAGCAGTACTTC

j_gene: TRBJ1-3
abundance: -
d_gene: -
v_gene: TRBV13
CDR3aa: CASSGLAGGNTIYF
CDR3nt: TGTGCCAGCAGCGGACTAGCGGGAGGAAACACCATATATTTT

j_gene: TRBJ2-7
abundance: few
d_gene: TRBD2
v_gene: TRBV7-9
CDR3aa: CASSGDYSYEQYF
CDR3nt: TGTGCCAGCAGCGGGGACTACTCCTACGAGCAGTACTTC

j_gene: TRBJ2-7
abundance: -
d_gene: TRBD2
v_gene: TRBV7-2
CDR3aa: CASSLASGRLRYEQYF
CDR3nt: TGTGCCAGCAGCTTAGCTAGCGGGAGGCTACGCTACGAGCAGTACTTC

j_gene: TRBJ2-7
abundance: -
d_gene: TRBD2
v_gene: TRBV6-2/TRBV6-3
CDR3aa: CASSYSVRAGVNSYEQYF
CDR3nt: TGTGCCAGCAGTTACTCGGTTCGAGCGGGGGTAAACTCCTACGAGCAGTACTTC

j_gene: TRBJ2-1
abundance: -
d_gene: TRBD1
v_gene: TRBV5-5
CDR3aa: CASSTSGQGEFF
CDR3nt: TGTGCCAGCAGCACCTCGGGACAGGGTGAGTTCTTC

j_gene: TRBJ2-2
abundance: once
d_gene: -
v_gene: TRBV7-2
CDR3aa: CASSLQPRGTGELFF
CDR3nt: TGTGCCAGCAGCTTGCAACCCCGGGGGACCGGGGAGCTGTTTTTT

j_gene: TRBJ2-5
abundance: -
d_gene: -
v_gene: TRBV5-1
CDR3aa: CASSFPGGTETQYF
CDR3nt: TGTGCCAGCAGCTTCCCAGGGGGGACGGAGACCCAGTACTTC

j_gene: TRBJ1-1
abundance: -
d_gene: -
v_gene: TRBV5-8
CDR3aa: CASSLQGGTEAFF
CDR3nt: TGTGCCAGCAGCCTTCAGGGAGGGACTGAAGCTTTCTTT

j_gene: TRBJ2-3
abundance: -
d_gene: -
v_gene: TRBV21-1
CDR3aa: CASSKNGQGPDTQYF
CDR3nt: TGTGCCAGCAGCAAAAACGGACAGGGACCAGATACGCAGTATTTT

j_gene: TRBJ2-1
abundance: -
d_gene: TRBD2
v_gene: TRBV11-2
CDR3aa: CASSELAGVNEQFF
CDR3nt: TGTGCCAGCAGCGAACTAGCGGGAGTCAATGAGCAGTTCTTC

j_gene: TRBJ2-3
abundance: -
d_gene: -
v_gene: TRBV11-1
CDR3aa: CASSLGGTDQDTQYF
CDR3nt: TGTGCCAGCAGCTTAGGCGGGACAGATCAAGATACGCAGTATTTT

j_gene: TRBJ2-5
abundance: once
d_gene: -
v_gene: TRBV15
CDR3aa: CATRLTGGEETQYF
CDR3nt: TGTGCCACCAGGTTGACAGGCGGAGAAGAGACCCAGTACTTC

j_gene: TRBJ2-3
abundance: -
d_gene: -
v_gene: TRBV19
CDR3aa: CASSTPQRGSTDTQYF
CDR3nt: TGTGCCAGTAGTACCCCCCAGCGTGGTAGCACAGATACGCAGTATTTT

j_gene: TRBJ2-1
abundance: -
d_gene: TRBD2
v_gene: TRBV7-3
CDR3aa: CASSPQAGLSYNEQFF
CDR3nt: TGTGCCAGCAGCCCCCAAGCGGGACTCTCCTACAATGAGCAGTTCTTC

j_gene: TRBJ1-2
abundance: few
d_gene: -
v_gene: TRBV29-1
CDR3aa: CSVEGAQVSYGYTF
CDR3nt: TGCAGCGTTGAAGGGGCCCAGGTATCCTATGGCTACACCTTC

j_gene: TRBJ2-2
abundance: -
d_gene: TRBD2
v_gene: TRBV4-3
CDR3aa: CASSQQLAANTGELFF
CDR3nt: TGCGCCAGCAGCCAACAACTAGCGGCGAACACCGGGGAGCTGTTTTTT

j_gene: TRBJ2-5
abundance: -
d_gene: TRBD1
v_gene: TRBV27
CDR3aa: CASSFWPGQETQYF
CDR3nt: TGTGCCAGCAGTTTTTGGCCGGGACAGGAGACCCAGTACTTC

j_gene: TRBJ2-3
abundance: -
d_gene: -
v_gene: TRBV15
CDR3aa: CATSREDRSRWRWTDTQYF
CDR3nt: TGTGCCACCAGCAGAGAGGATAGGTCCCGGTGGAGGTGGACAGATACGCAGTATTTT

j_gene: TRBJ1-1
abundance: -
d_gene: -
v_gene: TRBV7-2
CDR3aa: CASSFDPSGGEAFF
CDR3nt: TGTGCCAGCAGCTTCGACCCCTCGGGTGGTGAAGCTTTCTTT

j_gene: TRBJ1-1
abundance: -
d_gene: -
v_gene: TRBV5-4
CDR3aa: CASSPSRMNTEAFF
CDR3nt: TGTGCCAGCAGCCCCTCTAGAATGAACACTGAAGCTTTCTTT

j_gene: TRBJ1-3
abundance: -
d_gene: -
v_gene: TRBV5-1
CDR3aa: CASSAQAGSGNTIYF
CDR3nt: TGCGCCAGCAGCGCCCAGGCGGGCTCTGGAAACACCATATATTTT

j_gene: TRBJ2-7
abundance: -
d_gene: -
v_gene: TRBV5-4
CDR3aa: CASSLMSGTSGEYF
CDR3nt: TGTGCCAGCAGCTTGATGTCAGGTACCTCCGGGGAGTACTTC

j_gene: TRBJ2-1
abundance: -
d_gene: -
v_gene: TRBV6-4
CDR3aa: CASSDTDSPYNEQFF
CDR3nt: TGTGCCAGCAGTGACACGGACAGTCCTTACAATGAGCAGTTCTTC

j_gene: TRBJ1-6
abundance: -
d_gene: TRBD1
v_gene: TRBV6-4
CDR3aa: CASSDSRDRETGSPLHF
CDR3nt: TGTGCCAGCAGTGACTCGAGGGACAGGGAGACAGGGTCACCCCTCCACTTT

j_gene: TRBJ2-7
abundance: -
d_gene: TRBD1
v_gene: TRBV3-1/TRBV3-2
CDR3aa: CASSHRGLEQYF
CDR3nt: TGTGCCAGCAGCCACAGGGGGCTCGAGCAGTACTTC

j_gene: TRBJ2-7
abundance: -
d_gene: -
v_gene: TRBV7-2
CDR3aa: CASTSGGGSLHEQYF
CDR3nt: TGTGCCAGCACCTCCGGGGGCGGGAGCCTCCACGAGCAGTACTTC

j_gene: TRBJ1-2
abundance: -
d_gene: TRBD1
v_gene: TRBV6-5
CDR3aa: CASSLDRVGYTF
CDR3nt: TGTGCCAGCAGCTTAGACAGGGTCGGCTACACCTTC

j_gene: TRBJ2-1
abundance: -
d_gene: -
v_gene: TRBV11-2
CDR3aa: CASSLTYEQFF
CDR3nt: TGTGCCAGCAGCTTAACTTATGAGCAGTTCTTC

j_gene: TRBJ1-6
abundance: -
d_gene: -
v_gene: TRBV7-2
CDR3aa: CASSLSSYNSPLHF
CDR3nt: TGTGCCAGCAGCTTGAGCTCCTATAATTCACCCCTCCACTTT

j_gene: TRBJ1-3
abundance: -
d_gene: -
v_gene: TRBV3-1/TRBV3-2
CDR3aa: CASSSPGGARSGNTIYF
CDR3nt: TGTGCCAGCAGCTCCCCCGGGGGGGCGAGGTCTGGAAACACCATATATTTT

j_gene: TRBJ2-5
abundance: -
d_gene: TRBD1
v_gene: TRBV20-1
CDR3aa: CSARVGQGRYF
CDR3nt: TGCAGTGCTAGGGTAGGACAGGGGAGGTACTTC

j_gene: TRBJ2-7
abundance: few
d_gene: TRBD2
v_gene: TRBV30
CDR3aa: CAWSVKIGRAPSSYEQYF
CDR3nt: TGTGCCTGGAGTGTTAAGATCGGGAGGGCCCCCTCCTCCTACGAGCAGTACTTC

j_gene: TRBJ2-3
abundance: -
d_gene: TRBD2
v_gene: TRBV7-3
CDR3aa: CASSRTSGSSTQYF
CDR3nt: TGTGCCAGCAGCCGGACTAGCGGGAGTAGCACGCAGTATTTT

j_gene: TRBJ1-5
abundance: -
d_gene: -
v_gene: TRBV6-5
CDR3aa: CASSPIGVSNQPQHF
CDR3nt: TGTGCCAGCAGCCCCATAGGGGTGAGCAATCAGCCCCAGCATTTT

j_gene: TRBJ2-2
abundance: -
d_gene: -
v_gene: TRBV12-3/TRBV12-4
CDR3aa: CASSLFRGELFF
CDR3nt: TGTGCCAGCAGTTTATTCCGGGGGGAGCTGTTTTTT

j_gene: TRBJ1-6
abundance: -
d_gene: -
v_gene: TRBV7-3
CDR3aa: CASSSEFGSPLHF
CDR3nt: TGTGCCAGCAGCTCTGAGTTTGGTTCACCCCTCCACTTT

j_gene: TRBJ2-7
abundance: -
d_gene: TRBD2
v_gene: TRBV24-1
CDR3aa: CATSDLRLAGAYEQYF
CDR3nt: TGTGCCACCAGTGATTTGCGGCTAGCGGGGGCCTACGAGCAGTACTTC

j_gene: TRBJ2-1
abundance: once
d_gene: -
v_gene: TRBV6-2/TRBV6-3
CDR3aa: CASSIRSHRAGSYNEQFF
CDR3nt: TGTGCCAGCAGTATCCGCTCCCACCGAGCGGGCTCCTACAATGAGCAGTTCTTC